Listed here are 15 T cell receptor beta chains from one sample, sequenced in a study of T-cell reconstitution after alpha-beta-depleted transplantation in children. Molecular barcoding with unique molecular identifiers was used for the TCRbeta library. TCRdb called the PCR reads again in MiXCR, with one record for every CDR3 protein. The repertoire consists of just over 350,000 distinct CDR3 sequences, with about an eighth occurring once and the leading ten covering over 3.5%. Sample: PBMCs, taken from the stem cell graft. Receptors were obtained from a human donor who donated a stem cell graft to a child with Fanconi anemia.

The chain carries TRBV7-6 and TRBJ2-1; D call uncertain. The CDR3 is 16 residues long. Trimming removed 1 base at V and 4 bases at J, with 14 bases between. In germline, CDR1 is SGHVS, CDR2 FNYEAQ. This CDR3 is CASSLDVAETYNEQFF. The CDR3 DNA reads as TGTGCCAGCAGCTTAGATGTGGCGGAGACTTACAATGAGCAGTTCTTC.

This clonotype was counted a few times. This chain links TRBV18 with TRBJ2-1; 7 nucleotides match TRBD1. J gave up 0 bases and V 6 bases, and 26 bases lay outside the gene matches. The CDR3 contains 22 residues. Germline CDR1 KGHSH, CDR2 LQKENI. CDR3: CASSPSLEEGGRSLSSYNEQFF. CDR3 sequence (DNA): TGTGCCAGCTCCCCTTCCTTAGAAGAAGGGGGCCGTAGTCTTAGCTCCTACAATGAGCAGTTCTTC.

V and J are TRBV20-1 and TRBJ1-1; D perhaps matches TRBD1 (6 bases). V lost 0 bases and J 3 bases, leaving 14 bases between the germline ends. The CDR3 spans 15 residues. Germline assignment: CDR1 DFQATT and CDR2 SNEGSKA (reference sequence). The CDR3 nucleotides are TGCAGTGCTAGAGACCGGACGGAGGGGGACACTGAAGCTTTCTTT. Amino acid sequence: CSARDRTEGDTEAFF.

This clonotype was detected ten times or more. DNA for the CDR3: TGTGCCAGCAGTTTTCAGGGCGGGGGCACTGAAGCTTTCTTT. Translating it yields CASSFQGGGTEAFF. The chain recombines TRBV12-3 or TRBV12-4 with TRBJ1-1, with a possible D match to TRBD1 (5 bases). CDR3 size: 14 residues. Trimming stripped 3 bases from V and 4 bases from J, with 12 bases between.

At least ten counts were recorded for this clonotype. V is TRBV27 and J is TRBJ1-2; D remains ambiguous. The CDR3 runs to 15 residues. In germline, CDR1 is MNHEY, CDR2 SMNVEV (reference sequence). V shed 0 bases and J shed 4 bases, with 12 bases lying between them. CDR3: CASSLSRAGFYGYTF. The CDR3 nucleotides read TGTGCCAGCAGTTTATCGAGGGCAGGCTTCTATGGCTACACCTTC.

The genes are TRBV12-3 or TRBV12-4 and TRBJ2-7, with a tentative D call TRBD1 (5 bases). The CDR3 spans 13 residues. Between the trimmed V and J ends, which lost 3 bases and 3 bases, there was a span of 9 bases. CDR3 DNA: TGTGCCAGCAGTTTTCAGGGTATCTACGAGCAGTACTTC. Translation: CASSFQGIYEQYF.

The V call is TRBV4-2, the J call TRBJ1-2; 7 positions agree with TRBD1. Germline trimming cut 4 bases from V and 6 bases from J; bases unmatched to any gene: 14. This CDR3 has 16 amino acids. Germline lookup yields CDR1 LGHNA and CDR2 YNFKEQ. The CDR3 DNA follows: TGTGCCAGCAGCCGGCCCGACAGGGACGATGGGGATGGCTACACCTTC. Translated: CASSRPDRDDGDGYTF.

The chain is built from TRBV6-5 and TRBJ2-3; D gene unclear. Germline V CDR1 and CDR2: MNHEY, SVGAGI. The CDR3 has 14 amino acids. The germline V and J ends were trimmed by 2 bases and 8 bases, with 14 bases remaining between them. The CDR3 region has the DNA TGTGCCAGCAGTTACCGGACGGAGCCCCCTACGCAGTATTTT. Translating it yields CASSYRTEPPTQYF.

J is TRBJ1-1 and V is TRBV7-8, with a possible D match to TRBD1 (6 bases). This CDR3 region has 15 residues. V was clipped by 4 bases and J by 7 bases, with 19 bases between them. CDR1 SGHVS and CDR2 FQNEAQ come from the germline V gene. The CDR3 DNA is TGTGCCAGCAGCTCCACACGGAACAGGGACAATGAAGCTTTCTTT. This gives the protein CASSSTRNRDNEAFF.

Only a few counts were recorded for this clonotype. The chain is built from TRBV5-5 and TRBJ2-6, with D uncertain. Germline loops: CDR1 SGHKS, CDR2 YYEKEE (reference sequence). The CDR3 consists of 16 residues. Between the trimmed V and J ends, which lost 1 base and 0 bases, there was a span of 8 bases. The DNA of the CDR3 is TGTGCCAGCAGCTTGCGGGTGGCCTCTGGGGCCAACGTCCTGACTTTC. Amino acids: CASSLRVASGANVLTF.

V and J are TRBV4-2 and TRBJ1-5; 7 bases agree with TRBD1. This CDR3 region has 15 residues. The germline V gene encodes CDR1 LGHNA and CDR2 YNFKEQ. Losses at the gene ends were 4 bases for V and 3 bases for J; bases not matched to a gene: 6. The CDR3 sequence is CASSPNRGDNQPQHF. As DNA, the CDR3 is TGTGCCAGCAGCCCAAACAGGGGAGACAATCAGCCCCAGCATTTT.

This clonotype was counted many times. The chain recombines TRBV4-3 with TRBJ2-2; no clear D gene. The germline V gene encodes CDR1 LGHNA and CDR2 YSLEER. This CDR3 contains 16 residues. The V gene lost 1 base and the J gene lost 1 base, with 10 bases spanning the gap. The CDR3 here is CASSQVVGMNTGELFF. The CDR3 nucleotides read TGCGCCAGCAGCCAAGTAGTGGGGATGAACACCGGGGAGCTGTTTTTT.

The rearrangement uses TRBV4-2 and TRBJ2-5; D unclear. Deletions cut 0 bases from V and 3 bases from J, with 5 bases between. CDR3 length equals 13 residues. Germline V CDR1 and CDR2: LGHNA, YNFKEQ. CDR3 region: CASSQDGEETQYF. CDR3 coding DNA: TGTGCCAGCAGCCAAGATGGGGAAGAGACCCAGTACTTC.

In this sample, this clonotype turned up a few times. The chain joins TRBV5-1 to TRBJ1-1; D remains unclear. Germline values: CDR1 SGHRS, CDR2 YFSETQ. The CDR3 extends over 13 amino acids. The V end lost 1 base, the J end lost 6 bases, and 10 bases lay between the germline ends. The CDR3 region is CASSLNPLAEAFF. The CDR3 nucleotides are TGCGCCAGCAGCTTGAATCCTTTGGCTGAAGCTTTCTTT.

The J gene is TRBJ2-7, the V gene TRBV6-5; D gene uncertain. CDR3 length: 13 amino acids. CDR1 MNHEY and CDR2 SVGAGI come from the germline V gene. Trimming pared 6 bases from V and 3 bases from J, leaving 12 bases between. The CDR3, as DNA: TGTGCCAGCAGCAGTGGGTTAAACTACGAGCAGTACTTC. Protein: CASSSGLNYEQYF.